This TCR beta chain came from a study of beta chain features in type 1 diabetes. Study-level findings and limits: The study found moderately but significantly shorter TCRB CDR3s in all four CD4+ subsets of Type 1 diabetes patients.

Expressed TCRB transcripts were sequenced after all isolated RNA was converted to cDNA. The repertoire was sequenced with immunoSEQ multiplex PCR; TCRdb's copy has only in-frame clones and lacks some. The data show about 270,000 clones, roughly an eighth seen once. The CDR3 contains 17 residues. V shed 0 bases, J shed 0 bases, and the junction held 3 bases outside the gene matches. From germline, CDR1 is SGHNT and CDR2 YYREEE (reference sequence). Comments on this clone: Its antigen is unidentified.

Sorted populations all had greater than 98% purity. This sequence joins TRBV5-4 and TRBJ2-5, with TRBD2 matching over 12 bases. The source of this sequence is a man under 40 with type 1 diabetes. Sequencing was carried out using naive CD4+ T cells from blood. The CDR3 is CASSLGLAGGNQETQYF. The CDR3 nucleotides read TGTGCCAGCAGCTTGGGCCTAGCGGGAGGGAACCAAGAGACCCAGTACTTC.